This T cell receptor beta chain was recovered during a study of cytomegalovirus exposure and HLA in healthy donors. Germline-derived CDR1 and CDR2 are LGHNA and YSLEER. The CDR3 length is 12 residues. The V and J ends lost 0 bases and 9 bases respectively, with 6 bases between them. To note about this clone: Antigen: not known.

The PCR employed 60 Vbeta primers together with 13 Jbeta primers. The assay was immunoSEQ multiplex PCR, and TCRdb's table has in-frame clones only and misses some. The sample records 180,000 or so clones, 82% being singletons. Study observations and caveats: Several of the most significant clusters appeared, in a later analysis, to be linked to common viral pathogens. In presence/absence analyses, roughly uniform sequencing depth across donors was assumed. Later on, a genetic analysis was performed. It linked a missense variant in DCLRE1C with V- and J-gene trimming of TCR beta. HLA restriction was apparent for most CMV-associated TCR beta chains in a later analysis.

The sequence was collected from a boy between 2 and 10 years old in good health and CMV-seronegative. The specimen sequenced was PBMCs. The chain has TRBV4-3 and TRBJ1-5, with D hard to call. The CDR3 DNA follows: TGCGCCAGCAGCCAAGAGGGAGGGCCCCAGCATTTT. It specifies CASSQEGGPQHF.